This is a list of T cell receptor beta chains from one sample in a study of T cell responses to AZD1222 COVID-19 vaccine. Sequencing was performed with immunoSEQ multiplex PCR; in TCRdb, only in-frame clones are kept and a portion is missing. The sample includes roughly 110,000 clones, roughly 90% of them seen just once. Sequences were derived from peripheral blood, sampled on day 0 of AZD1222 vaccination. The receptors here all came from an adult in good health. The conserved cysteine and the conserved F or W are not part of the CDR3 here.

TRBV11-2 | ASSQAGSSYNEQF
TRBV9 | ASSVEGVTSTDTQY
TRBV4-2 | ASRRRGQGAADDTQY
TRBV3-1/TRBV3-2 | ASSLGSSGNTIY
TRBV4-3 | ASSQDGRGITDTQY
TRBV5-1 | ASSLREYGETQY
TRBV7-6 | ASSSTGTRGTDTQY
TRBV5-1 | ASSRSVDSGNTIY
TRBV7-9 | ASSLGGSQPQH
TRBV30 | AWMNQPNEKLF
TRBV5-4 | ASSSTSVETQY
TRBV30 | AWRRREATEAF
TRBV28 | ASSLSGGSTDTQY
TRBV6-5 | ASSYFTGNTEAF
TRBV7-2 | ASTLGGGGARSYNEQF
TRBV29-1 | SVGVPMRGVYNEQF
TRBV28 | ASERGRGSEQY
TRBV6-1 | ASSEARSAEAF
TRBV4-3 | ASSQGATGYPRNEQF
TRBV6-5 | ASSLTGNQPQH
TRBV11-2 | ASSLVGQGHGYT
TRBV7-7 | ASSLHEGPSYEQY
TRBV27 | ASSLGFSVNYGYT
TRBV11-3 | ASSLYSSGTDTQY
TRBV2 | ASSGPGGRGNQPQH
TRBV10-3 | AISAAQGISGNTIY
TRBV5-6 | ASNGNSDEKLF
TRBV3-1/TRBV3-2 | ASSQGQRGLDTQY
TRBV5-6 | ASSQRARGYYEQY
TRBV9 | ASSPTGATNEKLF
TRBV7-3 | ASSFSPGLGGGGELF
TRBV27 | ASSFKSRYRAGQPQH
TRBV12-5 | ASGLDNYGYT
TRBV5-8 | ASRMWGNAWGYT
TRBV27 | ASSSPSGTYNEQF
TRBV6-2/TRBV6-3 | ASTPLGGGITDTQY
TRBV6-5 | ASDSGRADTQY
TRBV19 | ASSMPLAGVLSSYNEQF
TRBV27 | ASSFLGLEQF
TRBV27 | ASSYQGSGNEKLF
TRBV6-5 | ASSYSPGTAGGYT
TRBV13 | ASSLGGGGLTEAF
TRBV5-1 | ASRETGPNEKLF
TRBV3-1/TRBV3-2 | ASKRDGDRGNTEAF
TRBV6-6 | ASSPAGRNQPQH
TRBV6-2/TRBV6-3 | ASSSGQMNTEAF
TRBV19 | ARVNELSGNTIY
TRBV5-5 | ASSHSVGQPQH
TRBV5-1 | ASSPGGDTEAF
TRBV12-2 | ASRLAVPSTNEKLF
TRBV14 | ASSQVGSGLNTEAF
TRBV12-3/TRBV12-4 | ASSLTDSYEQY
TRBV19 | ASIAAGSGEKLF
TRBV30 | AWAGGWGELF
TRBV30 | AWTGKSTDTQY
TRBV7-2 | ASSQWDRGDSPLH
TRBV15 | ATSGVGQGTYGYT